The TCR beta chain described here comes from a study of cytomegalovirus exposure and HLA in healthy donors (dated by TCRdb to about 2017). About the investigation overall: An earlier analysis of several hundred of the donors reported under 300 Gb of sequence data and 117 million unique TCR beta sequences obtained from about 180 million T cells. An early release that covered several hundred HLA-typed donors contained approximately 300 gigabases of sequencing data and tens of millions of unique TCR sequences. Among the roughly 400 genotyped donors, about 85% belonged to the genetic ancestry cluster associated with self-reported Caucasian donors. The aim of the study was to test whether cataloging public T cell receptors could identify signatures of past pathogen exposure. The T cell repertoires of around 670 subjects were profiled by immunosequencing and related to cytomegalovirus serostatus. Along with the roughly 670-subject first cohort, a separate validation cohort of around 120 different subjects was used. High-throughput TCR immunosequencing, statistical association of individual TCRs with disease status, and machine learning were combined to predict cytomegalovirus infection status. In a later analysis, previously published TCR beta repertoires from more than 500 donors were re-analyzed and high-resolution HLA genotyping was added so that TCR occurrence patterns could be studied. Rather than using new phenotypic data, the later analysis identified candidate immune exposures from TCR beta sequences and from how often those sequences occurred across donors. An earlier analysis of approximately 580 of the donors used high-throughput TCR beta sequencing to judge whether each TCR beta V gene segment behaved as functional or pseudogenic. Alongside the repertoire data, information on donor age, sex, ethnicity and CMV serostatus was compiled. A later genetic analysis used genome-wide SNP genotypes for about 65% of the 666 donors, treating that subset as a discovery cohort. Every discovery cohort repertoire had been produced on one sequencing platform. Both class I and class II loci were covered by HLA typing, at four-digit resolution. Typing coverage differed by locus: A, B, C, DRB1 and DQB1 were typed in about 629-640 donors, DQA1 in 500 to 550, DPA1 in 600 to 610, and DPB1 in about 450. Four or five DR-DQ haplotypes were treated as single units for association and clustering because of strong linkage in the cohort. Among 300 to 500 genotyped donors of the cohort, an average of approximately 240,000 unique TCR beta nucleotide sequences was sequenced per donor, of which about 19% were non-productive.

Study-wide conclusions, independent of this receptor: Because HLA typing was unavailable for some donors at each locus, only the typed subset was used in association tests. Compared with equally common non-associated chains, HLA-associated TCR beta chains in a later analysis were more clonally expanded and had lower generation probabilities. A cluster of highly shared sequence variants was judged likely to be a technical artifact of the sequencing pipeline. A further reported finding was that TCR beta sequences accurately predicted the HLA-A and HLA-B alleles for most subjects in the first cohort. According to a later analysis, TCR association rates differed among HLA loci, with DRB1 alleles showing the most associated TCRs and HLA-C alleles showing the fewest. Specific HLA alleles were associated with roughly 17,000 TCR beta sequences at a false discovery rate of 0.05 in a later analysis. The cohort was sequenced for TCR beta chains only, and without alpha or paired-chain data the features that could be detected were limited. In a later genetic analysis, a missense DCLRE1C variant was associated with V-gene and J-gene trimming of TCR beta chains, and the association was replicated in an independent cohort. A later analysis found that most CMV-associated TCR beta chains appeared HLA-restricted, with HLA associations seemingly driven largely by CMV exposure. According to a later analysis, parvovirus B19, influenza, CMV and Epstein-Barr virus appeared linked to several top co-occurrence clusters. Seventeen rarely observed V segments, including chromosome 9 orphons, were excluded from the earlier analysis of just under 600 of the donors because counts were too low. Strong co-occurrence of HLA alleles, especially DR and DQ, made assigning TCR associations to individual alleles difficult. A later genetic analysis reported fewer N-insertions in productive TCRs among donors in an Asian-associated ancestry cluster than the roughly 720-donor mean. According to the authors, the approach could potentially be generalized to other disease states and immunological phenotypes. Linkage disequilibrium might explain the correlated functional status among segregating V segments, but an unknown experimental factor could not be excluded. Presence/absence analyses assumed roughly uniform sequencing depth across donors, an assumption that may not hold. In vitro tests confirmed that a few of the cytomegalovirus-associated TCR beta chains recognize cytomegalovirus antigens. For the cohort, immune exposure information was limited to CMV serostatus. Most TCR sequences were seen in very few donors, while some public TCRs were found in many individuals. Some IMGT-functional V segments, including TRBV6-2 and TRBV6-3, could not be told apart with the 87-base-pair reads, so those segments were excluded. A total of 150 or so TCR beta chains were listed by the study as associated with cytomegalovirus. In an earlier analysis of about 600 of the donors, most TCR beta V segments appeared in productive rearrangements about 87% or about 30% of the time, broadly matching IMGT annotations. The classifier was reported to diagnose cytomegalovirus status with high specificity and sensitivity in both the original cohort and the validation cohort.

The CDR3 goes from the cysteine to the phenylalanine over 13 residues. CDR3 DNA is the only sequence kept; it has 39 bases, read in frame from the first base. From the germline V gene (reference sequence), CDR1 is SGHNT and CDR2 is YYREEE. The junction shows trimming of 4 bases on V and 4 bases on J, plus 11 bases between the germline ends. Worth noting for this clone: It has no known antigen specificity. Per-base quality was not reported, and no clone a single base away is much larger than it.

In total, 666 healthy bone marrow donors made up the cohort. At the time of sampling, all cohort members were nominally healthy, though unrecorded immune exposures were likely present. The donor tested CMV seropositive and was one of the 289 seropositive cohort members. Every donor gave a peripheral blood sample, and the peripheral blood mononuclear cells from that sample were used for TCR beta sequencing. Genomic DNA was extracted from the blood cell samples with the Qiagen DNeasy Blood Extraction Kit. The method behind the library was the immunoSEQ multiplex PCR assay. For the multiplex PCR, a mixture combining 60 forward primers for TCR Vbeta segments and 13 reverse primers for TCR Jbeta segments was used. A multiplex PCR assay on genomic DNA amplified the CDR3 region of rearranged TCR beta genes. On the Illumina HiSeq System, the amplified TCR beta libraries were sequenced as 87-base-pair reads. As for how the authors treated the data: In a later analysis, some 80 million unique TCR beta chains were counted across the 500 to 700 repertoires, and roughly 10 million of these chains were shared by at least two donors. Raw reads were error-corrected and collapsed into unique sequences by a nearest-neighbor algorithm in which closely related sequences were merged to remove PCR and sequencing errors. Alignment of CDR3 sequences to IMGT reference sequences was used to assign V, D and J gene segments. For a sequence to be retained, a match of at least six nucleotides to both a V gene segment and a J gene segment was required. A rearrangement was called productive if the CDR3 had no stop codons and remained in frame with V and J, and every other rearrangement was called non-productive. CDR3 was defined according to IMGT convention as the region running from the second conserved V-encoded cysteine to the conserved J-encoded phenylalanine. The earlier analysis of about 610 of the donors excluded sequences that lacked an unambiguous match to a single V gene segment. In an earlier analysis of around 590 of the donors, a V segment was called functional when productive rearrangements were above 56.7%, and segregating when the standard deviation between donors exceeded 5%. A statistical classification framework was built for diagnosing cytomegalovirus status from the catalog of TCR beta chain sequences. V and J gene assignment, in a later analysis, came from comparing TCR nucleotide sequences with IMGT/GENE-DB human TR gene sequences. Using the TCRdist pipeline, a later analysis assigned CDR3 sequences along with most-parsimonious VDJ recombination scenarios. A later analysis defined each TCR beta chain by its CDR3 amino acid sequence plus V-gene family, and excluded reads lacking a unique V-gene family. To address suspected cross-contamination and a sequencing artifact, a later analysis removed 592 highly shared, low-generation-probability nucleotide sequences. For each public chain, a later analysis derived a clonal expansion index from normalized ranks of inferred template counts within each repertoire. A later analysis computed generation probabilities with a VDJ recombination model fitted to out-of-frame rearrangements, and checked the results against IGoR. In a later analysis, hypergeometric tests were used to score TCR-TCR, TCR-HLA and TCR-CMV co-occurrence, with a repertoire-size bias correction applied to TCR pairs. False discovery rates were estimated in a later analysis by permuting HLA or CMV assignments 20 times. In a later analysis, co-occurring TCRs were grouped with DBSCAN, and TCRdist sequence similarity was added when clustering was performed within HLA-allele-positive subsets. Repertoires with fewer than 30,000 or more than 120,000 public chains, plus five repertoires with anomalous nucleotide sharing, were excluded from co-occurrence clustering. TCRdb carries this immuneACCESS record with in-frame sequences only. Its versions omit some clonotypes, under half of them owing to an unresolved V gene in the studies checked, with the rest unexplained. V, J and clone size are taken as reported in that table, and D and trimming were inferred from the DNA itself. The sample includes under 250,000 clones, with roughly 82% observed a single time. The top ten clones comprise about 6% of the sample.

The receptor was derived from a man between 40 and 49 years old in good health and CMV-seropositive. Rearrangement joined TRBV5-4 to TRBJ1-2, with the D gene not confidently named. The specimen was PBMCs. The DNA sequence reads TGTGCCAGCAGCAATGGGCCTTCCTATGGCTACACCTTC. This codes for CASSNGPSYGYTF. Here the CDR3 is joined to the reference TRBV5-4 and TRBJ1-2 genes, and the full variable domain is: ETGVTQSPTHLIKTRGQQVTLRCSSQSGHNTVSWYQQALGQGPQFIFQYYREEENGRGNFPPRFSGLQFPNYSSELNVNALELDDSALYLCASSNGPSYGYTFGSGTRLTVV.